The clone carrying this T cell receptor (beta chain) was recorded only once. The antigen remains unidentified. The data stem from a study of graft-versus-host responses after intestinal transplantation. TCRdb's copy holds only in-frame clones and misses some; the assay was immunoSEQ multiplex PCR. The sample has approximately 68,000 clones, nearly 90% seen once; the top ten hold less than 5%. Trimming left V 3 bases short and J 0 bases short, with 8 bases between. CDR3 size: 14 residues. From germline, CDR1 is KGHSH and CDR2 LQKENI. The chain employs TRBV18 and TRBJ2-5; D is possibly TRBD1 (5 bases). Material: unstimulated CD8+ T cells sorted from spleen or lymph node cells, obtained before transplant. The clonotype originates from a human donor who was the organ donor for an intestinal transplant. As DNA, the CDR3 is TGTGCCAGCTCACCGCAGGGTTACCAAGAGACCCAGTACTTC. Amino acids: CASSPQGYQETQYF. Using reference TRBV18 and TRBJ2-5 for the parts outside the CDR3, the full variable domain is NAGVMQNPRHLVRRRGQEARLRCSPMKGHSHVYWYRQLPEEGLKFMVYLQKENIIDESGMPKERFSAEFPKEGPSILRIQQVVRGDSAAYFCASSPQGYQETQYFGPGTRLLVL.